These 20 T cell receptor beta chains were all obtained from the same sample, sequenced in a study of post-analysis software for immune sequencing data. The study, taken as a whole, reports: Included in a set of about 5 TRBV segments more frequent in patients than controls were TRBV5-6, TRBV5-1 and TRBV20-1.

Each TCR beta cDNA library carried unique molecular identifiers. TCRdb itself ran the PCR reads through MiXCR, one entry per CDR3 protein. The sample records roughly 730,000 distinct CDR3 sequences, about 27% being singletons. These receptors' antigens are unknown. The sample taken for sequencing was blood. The receptors were sampled from a girl aged 10 to 17 with multiple sclerosis.

The table lists this clonotype with a few counts. This chain links TRBV5-1 with TRBJ1-1, with unresolved D. The V end lost 1 base, the J end lost 0 bases, and 10 bases lay between the germline ends. Germline V CDR1 and CDR2: SGHRS, YFSETQ. The CDR3 extends over 15 amino acids. The CDR3 DNA is TGCGCCAGCAGCTTGAGCGGTCGGCTGAACACTGAAGCTTTCTTT. Amino acid sequence: CASSLSGRLNTEAFF.

As regards this clonotype: A clone one base away is much larger, so this may be a read error. This chain joins TRBV10-3 and TRBJ1-2; 8 bases are a match to TRBD1. The CDR3 totals 16 residues. J was trimmed by 5 bases and V by 0 bases; bases with no gene match: 8. Germline loops: CDR1 ENHRY, CDR2 SYGVKD. The CDR3, as DNA: TGTGCCATCAGTGAGTCGACAGGGGACGCTTATTATGGCTACACCTTC. Translating gives CAISESTGDAYYGYTF.

The chain combines TRBV7-2 with TRBJ2-7; D might be TRBD1 (6 bases). The germline gives CDR1 SGHTA, CDR2 FQGNSA. V was shortened by 5 bases and J by 0 bases, with 11 bases between the two germline ends. This CDR3 region has 14 residues. The DNA for the CDR3 is TGTGCCAGCAGCGTCCAGGGGCGCTCCTACGAGCAGTACTTC. This codes for CASSVQGRSYEQYF.

This clonotype came up a few times. V and J are TRBV20-1 and TRBJ2-7, with 9 bases that match TRBD2. The germline CDR1 and CDR2 sequences are DFQATT and SNEGSKA (reference sequence). The CDR3 is 14 residues long. Losses at the gene ends were 3 bases for V and 2 bases for J; bases not matched to a gene: 5. This CDR3 is CSARREGGPYEQYF. Here the CDR3 DNA reads TGCAGTGCTAGGCGGGAGGGGGGCCCCTACGAGCAGTACTTC.

The chain combines TRBV5-1 with TRBJ1-2, with a weak D call TRBD1 (5 bases). The CDR3 length is 13 residues. The V end was cut by 7 bases, the J end by 6 bases, with 16 bases between. The germline V gene has CDR1 SGHRS and CDR2 YFSETQ. The CDR3 DNA reads TGCGCCAGCTACACTCCAGGGAAGGATGGCTACACCTTC. Translating it yields CASYTPGKDGYTF.

This sequence joins TRBV18 and TRBJ2-1, with D unclear. The V end lost 7 bases, the J end lost 6 bases, and 22 bases lay between the germline ends. CDR1 is KGHSH, CDR2 LQKENI, per germline. This CDR3 spans 16 amino acids. CDR3 nucleotide sequence: TGTGCCAGCTTGGGTATAATGCAACTAATCGGCAATGAGCAGTTCTTC. It translates to CASLGIMQLIGNEQFF.

This clonotype was observed a few times. DNA for the CDR3: TGTGCCAGCAGTCCGGGGCATGGCGGGAGGCCGAATGAGCAGTTCTTC. Protein sequence: CASSPGHGGRPNEQFF. The chain is built from TRBV6-2 or TRBV6-3 and TRBJ2-1; TRBD2 aligns across 8 bases. V shed 5 bases, J shed 7 bases, and the junction held 13 bases outside the gene matches. Germline lookup yields CDR1 MNHEY and CDR2 SVGEGT. CDR3 size: 16 residues.

This rearrangement joins TRBV20-1 to TRBJ1-1, with a possible D match to TRBD1 (5 bases). Per germline, CDR1 DFQATT and CDR2 SNEGSKA (reference sequence). This CDR3 is built from 14 residues. V lost 3 bases, J lost 7 bases, and 18 bases lay in between. As DNA, the CDR3 is TGCAGTGCTAGTCTGGGGGACCCGAGGAGTGAAGCTTTCTTT. Amino acid sequence: CSASLGDPRSEAFF.

This sequence joins TRBV4-1 and TRBJ2-5; 7 positions match TRBD1. The better agreement between TRBJ2-7 and the DNA end casts doubt on the J call. CDR3 length: 16 residues. CDR1 is MGHRA, CDR2 YSYEKL, per germline. CDR3 nucleotides: TGCGCCAGCAGCCAACTCCGGGACAGTGAAGGTGGCGAGCAGTACTTC. It encodes CASSQLRDSEGGEQYF.

This sequence joins TRBV12-3 or TRBV12-4 and TRBJ2-1; 8 bases agree with TRBD2. Trimming took 4 bases from V and 8 from J; bases not matched to a gene: 16. The CDR3 extends over 17 amino acids. CDR3 residues: CASSSRRGVQGGHEQFF. In DNA, the CDR3 is TGTGCCAGCAGTTCCCGGCGGGGGGTGCAGGGAGGCCATGAGCAGTTCTTC.

The J gene is TRBJ2-4, the V gene TRBV6-2 or TRBV6-3; 9 bases match TRBD1. CDR3 size: 18 residues. V lost 6 bases, J lost 2 bases, and 14 bases stayed unmatched. Germline-derived CDR1 and CDR2 are MNHEY and SVGEGT. The CDR3 loop reads CASSQGQGPRRTKNIQYF. Here the CDR3 DNA reads TGTGCCAGCAGCCAAGGACAGGGGCCGCGGCGGACCAAAAACATTCAGTACTTC.

This clonotype was found a few times. The chain is built from TRBV7-2 and TRBJ2-3, with a tentative D call TRBD1 (6 bases). The V end lost 3 bases, the J end lost 5 bases, and 18 bases lay between the germline ends. The CDR3 consists of 16 residues. Germline V CDR1 and CDR2: SGHTA, FQGNSA. CDR3 loop: CASSLYSQGRKDTQYF. CDR3 coding DNA: TGTGCCAGCAGCTTGTATAGCCAGGGGCGGAAAGATACGCAGTATTTT.

This clonotype was detected only a few times. The V gene is TRBV20-1, the J gene TRBJ2-7; 7 nucleotides line up with TRBD1. CDR3 size: 13 residues. Germline CDR1 DFQATT, CDR2 SNEGSKA (reference sequence). V shed 5 bases, J shed 6 bases, and the junction held 10 bases outside the gene matches. CDR3 in amino acids: CSACPTGAREQYF. CDR3 sequence (DNA): TGCAGTGCTTGCCCCACAGGGGCCCGCGAGCAGTACTTC.

J is TRBJ2-6 and V is TRBV18; D assignment may be TRBD1 or TRBD2 (5 bases each). CDR1 is KGHSH and CDR2 is LQKENI in the germline V gene. V shed 3 bases and J shed 3 bases, with 15 bases lying between them. The CDR3 is 17 amino acids. The CDR3 bases are TGTGCCAGCTCACCCGGTTTGAGGGGAAATGGGGCCAACGTCCTGACTTTC. It is translated as CASSPGLRGNGANVLTF. Based on the CDR3 plus reference TRBV18 and TRBJ2-6, the full variable domain is NAGVMQNPRHLVRRRGQEARLRCSPMKGHSHVYWYRQLPEEGLKFMVYLQKENIIDESGMPKERFSAEFPKEGPSILRIQQVVRGDSAAYFCASSPGLRGNGANVLTFGAGSRLTVL.

The chain combines TRBV6-5 with TRBJ1-1; unclear D gene. Germline loops: CDR1 MNHEY, CDR2 SVGAGI. Trimming cost V 7 bases and J 6 bases, with 12 bases left between them. CDR3 length: 12 amino acids. The DNA of the CDR3 is TGTGCCAGCACCCAAGGTGGCTCTGAAGCTTTCTTT. As protein: CASTQGGSEAFF.

The chain has TRBV7-2 and TRBJ2-5, with a possible D match to TRBD1 (5 bases). With 0 bases removed from V and 4 bases from J, the gap between germline ends came to 9 bases. The germline CDR1 and CDR2 sequences are SGHTA and FQGNSA. The CDR3 is 14 residues long. DNA of the CDR3: TGTGCCAGCAGCTTAGCCCTGCAGGGAGAGACCCAGTACTTC. It is translated as CASSLALQGETQYF.

Worth noting for this clonotype: A much bigger clone sits one base away, suggesting this may be a read error. The chain has TRBV29-1 and TRBJ2-5, with 7 bases lining up with TRBD1. The CDR3 covers 12 residues. CDR1 and CDR2 from the germline V gene are SQVTM and ANQGSEA. With V trimmed by 4 bases and J by 11 bases, 10 bases remained unmatched. CDR3 bases: TGCAGCGTTGTGGGACAGTACAATGAGCAGTACTTC. Encoded protein: CSVVGQYNEQYF.

With respect to this clonotype: The junction departs from germline at one end; a sequencing error may be responsible. V is TRBV7-9 and J is TRBJ2-7, with TRBD2 matching over 7 bases. CDR3 length equals 14 residues. Germline lookup yields CDR1 SEHNR and CDR2 FQNEAQ (reference sequence). CDR3 coding DNA: TGTGTCAGCAGCCCCCCAAGCGGGACCTACGAGCAGTACTTC. Its translation is CVSSPPSGTYEQYF.

This clonotype was found a few times. The chain joins TRBV12-3 or TRBV12-4 to TRBJ1-2, with a tentative D call TRBD1 (5 bases). Deletions cut 8 bases from V and 4 bases from J, with 14 bases between. The CDR3 totals 13 residues. DNA of the CDR3: TGTGCCAGCCCCAGGGCAGCACCCTATGGCTACACCTTC. It codes for CASPRAAPYGYTF.

This clonotype has a handful of counts. This rearrangement joins TRBV12-5 to TRBJ2-1; D is unresolved. The V and J ends lost 2 bases and 5 bases respectively, with 10 bases between them. The CDR3 totals 14 residues. Looked up from germline, CDR1 is LGHNT and CDR2 is FRNRAP. The CDR3 DNA is TGTGCTAGTGGTTTGTCCCGATCCCACAATGAGCAGTTCTTC. This gives the protein CASGLSRSHNEQFF.